This paragraph reports one TCR beta chain. V was trimmed by 7 bases and J by 5 bases, leaving 8 bases between them. Looked up from germline, CDR1 is SNHLY and CDR2 is FYNNEI. The CDR3 has 11 amino acids. TCRdb's table, derived via immunoSEQ multiplex PCR, lists solely in-frame clones and lacks some. The sample lists 45,000 to 65,000 clones; approximately 90% were seen once. This sample stems from a study of cytomegalovirus exposure and HLA in healthy donors. Sequenced: PBMCs. This receptor was obtained from a man between 18 and 29 years old in good health and CMV-seronegative. The chain links TRBV2 to TRBJ2-5; D unresolved. The CDR3 loop is CASTLKETQYF. The CDR3 region has the DNA TGTGCCAGCACTCTAAAGGAGACCCAGTACTTC.